A selection of T cell receptor beta chains follows, all from one sample in a study of patients and donors after allogeneic stem cell transplantation. MiXCR was run by TCRdb on the RT-PCR reads, yielding one entry per CDR3 protein. The sample consists of 150,000 or so distinct CDR3 sequences, more than 20% of them appearing once. The sequencing input was blood, either unsorted or a sorted T cell fraction (not recorded which). The receptors were gathered from a human donor who was either an allogeneic HSCT recipient or a stem cell or donor lymphocyte infusion donor (not recorded which). It is not recorded whose cells these are; they may come from a transplant donor. Both conserved end residues are part of each CDR3. The D gene is left open where the match is weak. Not all rows give a size; the values are once, few, many and, for expanded clones, a class.

J: TRBJ1-4; V: TRBV5-6; size: .; D: .; DNA: TGTGCCAGCAGCTCGCTTGCAGGACCTAAGAATGAAAAACTGTTTTTT; CDR3: CASSSLAGPKNEKLFF
J: TRBJ1-5; V: TRBV20-1; size: .; D: .; DNA: TGCAGTGCTAGAGATCCAGGGTTAGGTCAGCCCCAGCATTTT; CDR3: CSARDPGLGQPQHF
J: TRBJ1-2; V: TRBV6-6; size: .; D: .; DNA: TGTGCCAGCAGTTACGCCGAGACAGCCTATGGCTACACCTTC; CDR3: CASSYAETAYGYTF
J: TRBJ2-1; V: TRBV21-1; size: .; D: .; DNA: TGTGCCAGCAGCGCAACAGGGCGGGGGGGCAATGAGCAGTTCTTC; CDR3: CASSATGRGGNEQFF
J: TRBJ1-1; V: TRBV30; size: .; D: .; DNA: TGTGCCTGGAGTGCCTGGAGGCAGGTAGCTTTCTTT; CDR3: CAWSAWRQVAFF
J: TRBJ2-7; V: TRBV12-3/TRBV12-4; size: .; D: .; DNA: TGTGCCAGCAGTCCCTATACCAGCTCCTACGAGCAGTACTTC; CDR3: CASSPYTSSYEQYF
J: TRBJ2-6; V: TRBV29-1; size: .; D: .; DNA: TGCAGCGTTGAGTGGGCATCTGGGGCCAACGTCCTGACTTTC; CDR3: CSVEWASGANVLTF
J: TRBJ1-1; V: TRBV7-2; size: .; D: TRBD1; DNA: TGTGCCAGCAGCCCGTTCCCGGGACAGGGAGGGACTGAAGCTTTCTTT; CDR3: CASSPFPGQGGTEAFF
J: TRBJ1-2; V: TRBV10-3; size: few; D: .; DNA: TGTGCCATCAGTGAGTCGCTGGTTGGAGGCTACACCTTC; CDR3: CAISESLVGGYTF
J: TRBJ1-1; V: TRBV10-3; size: few; D: .; DNA: TGTGCCATCAGTCAGACAGCTAACACTGAAGCTTTCTTT; CDR3: CAISQTANTEAFF
J: TRBJ1-2; V: TRBV5-5; size: .; D: .; DNA: TGTGCCAGCAGCCTTACAGTTGCCGCTAACTATGGCTACACCTTC; CDR3: CASSLTVAANYGYTF
J: TRBJ1-1; V: TRBV6-5; size: few; D: .; DNA: TGTGCCAGCGGGGGCACTGAAGCTTTCTTT; CDR3: CASGGTEAFF
J: TRBJ1-3; V: TRBV10-3; size: few; D: .; DNA: TGTGCCATCAATCGCGGCAGTGACTCTGGAAACACCATATATTTT; CDR3: CAINRGSDSGNTIYF
J: TRBJ2-2; V: TRBV29-1; size: .; D: TRBD1; DNA: TGCAGCGTTGAAAGGACAGGGTCCCTAGCCGGGGAGCTGTTTTTT; CDR3: CSVERTGSLAGELFF
J: TRBJ2-1; V: TRBV11-2; size: few; D: .; DNA: TGTGCCAGCAGCTACGACAATGAGCAGTTCTTC; CDR3: CASSYDNEQFF
J: TRBJ1-2; V: TRBV5-1; size: few; D: TRBD1; DNA: TGCGCCAGCAGCCCTTCCGGGACAGACTATGGCTACACCTTC; CDR3: CASSPSGTDYGYTF
J: TRBJ1-1; V: TRBV6-5; size: .; D: .; DNA: TGTGCCAGCAGTTCGGGGGAGGACACTGAAGCTTTCTTT; CDR3: CASSSGEDTEAFF
J: TRBJ2-4; V: TRBV9; size: .; D: TRBD2; DNA: TGTGCCAGCAGCGACCCAGCGGGAGGGGACATTCAGTACTTC; CDR3: CASSDPAGGDIQYF
J: TRBJ1-3; V: TRBV9; size: .; D: .; DNA: TGTGCCAGCAGCGTAGACCGAGGGGGCTCTGGAAACACCATATATTTT; CDR3: CASSVDRGGSGNTIYF
J: TRBJ2-7; V: TRBV20-1; size: few; D: .; DNA: TGCAGTGCTAGCTACCCCGCCACCTACGAGCAGTACTTC; CDR3: CSASYPATYEQYF
J: TRBJ1-3; V: TRBV12-3/TRBV12-4; size: .; D: .; DNA: TGTGCCAGCACCCAAGCTGGAAACACCATATATTTT; CDR3: CASTQAGNTIYF
J: TRBJ2-1; V: TRBV6-5; size: few; D: .; DNA: TGTGCCAGCAGTCGGCACGGGGGAGGATACAATGAGCAGTTCTTC; CDR3: CASSRHGGGYNEQFF
J: TRBJ2-7; V: TRBV4-1; size: .; D: TRBD1; DNA: TGCGCCAGCAGCCAAGATGCAGGGGGCTTATATGGTGAGCAGTACTTC; CDR3: CASSQDAGGLYGEQYF
J: TRBJ2-2; V: TRBV5-1; size: .; D: .; DNA: TGCGCCAGCACCCGGGACACCTCCCGCACCGGGGAGCTGTTTTTT; CDR3: CASTRDTSRTGELFF
J: TRBJ1-1; V: TRBV21-1; size: few; D: .; DNA: TGTGCCAGCAGCAAAGATGCCCACAGGGGTGGGAACACTGAAGCTTTCTTT; CDR3: CASSKDAHRGGNTEAFF
J: TRBJ2-2; V: TRBV6-6; size: few; D: .; DNA: TGTGCCAGCTTAGGGGGGGCCGGGGAGCTGTTTTTT; CDR3: CASLGGAGELFF
J: TRBJ2-2; V: TRBV27; size: few; D: .; DNA: TGTGCCAGCAGTTTAGACAGCGTGAACACCGGGGAGCTGTTTTTT; CDR3: CASSLDSVNTGELFF
J: TRBJ2-5; V: TRBV27; size: few; D: TRBD1; DNA: TGTGCCAGCAGCTCCCCCCGGACAGGTCAGGAGACCCAGTACTTC; CDR3: CASSSPRTGQETQYF
J: TRBJ1-2; V: TRBV7-9; size: .; D: .; DNA: TGTGCCAGCAGCTTAACCAGTGGCTACACCTTC; CDR3: CASSLTSGYTF
J: TRBJ2-3; V: TRBV29-1; size: few; D: .; DNA: TGCAGCGTTGAAGTACACCACACAGATACGCAGTATTTT; CDR3: CSVEVHHTDTQYF
J: TRBJ1-2; V: TRBV5-6; size: few; D: TRBD1; DNA: TGTGCCAGCAGCTTGACAGGGGCCAGCGGGTATGGCTACACCTTC; CDR3: CASSLTGASGYGYTF
J: TRBJ1-1; V: TRBV7-2; size: few; D: TRBD1; DNA: TGTGCCAGCAGCTCCCCCGACAGGGGAGTCACTGAAGCTTTCTTT; CDR3: CASSSPDRGVTEAFF
J: TRBJ2-7; V: TRBV27; size: .; D: .; DNA: TGTGCCAGCAGTGCGGCTCATGGAGTAGGCGAGCAGTACTTC; CDR3: CASSAAHGVGEQYF
J: TRBJ1-2; V: TRBV29-1; size: .; D: .; DNA: TGCAGCGTTGAAGTCCCCGGGACTAACTATGGCTACACCTTC; CDR3: CSVEVPGTNYGYTF
J: TRBJ1-5; V: TRBV28; size: .; D: TRBD1; DNA: TGTGCCAGCAGAACCGATCTGACAGGGGTTCTTAGCAATCAGCCCCAGCATTTT; CDR3: CASRTDLTGVLSNQPQHF
J: TRBJ2-5; V: TRBV5-1; size: .; D: .; DNA: TGCGCCAGCAGCTTTTTGGGCGCCCAAGAGACCCAGTACTTC; CDR3: CASSFLGAQETQYF
J: TRBJ1-1; V: TRBV5-1; size: .; D: .; DNA: TGCGCCAGCAGTTTGACCTCGGGCCCTGAAGCTTTCTTT; CDR3: CASSLTSGPEAFF
J: TRBJ1-2; V: TRBV9; size: .; D: .; DNA: TGTGCCAGCAGCGTAGGGCAGACCTTTAACTATGGCTACACCTTC; CDR3: CASSVGQTFNYGYTF
J: TRBJ2-3; V: TRBV6-5; size: few; D: .; DNA: TGTGCCAGCAGTTACTCTGGCAGGAGCACAGATACGCAGTATTTT; CDR3: CASSYSGRSTDTQYF
J: TRBJ1-1; V: TRBV24-1; size: .; D: .; DNA: TGTGCCACCAGACTCGACGCGACGGCTAGAAACACTGAAGCTTTCTTT; CDR3: CATRLDATARNTEAFF
J: TRBJ2-7; V: TRBV6-6; size: .; D: TRBD1; DNA: TGTGCCAGCAGTTCTCCGGGACAGGACTCCTACGAGCAGTACTTC; CDR3: CASSSPGQDSYEQYF
J: TRBJ2-1; V: TRBV5-1; size: .; D: .; DNA: TGCGCCACCAGGCTTGGGGCCAACAATGAGCAGTTCTTC; CDR3: CATRLGANNEQFF
J: TRBJ1-2; V: TRBV29-1; size: .; D: TRBD1; DNA: TGCAGCGTTTCGGGACAGCCTAACTATGGCTACACCTTC; CDR3: CSVSGQPNYGYTF
J: TRBJ1-4; V: TRBV4-1; size: .; D: .; DNA: TGCGCCAGCAGCCAAGATGAGAGAAATTTTGAAAAACTGTTTTTT; CDR3: CASSQDERNFEKLFF
J: TRBJ1-2; V: TRBV4-2; size: .; D: TRBD1; DNA: TGTGCCAGCAGCCAAGATCGGGGGACAGGGTTTATTTCCTTTTTTGGCTACACCTTC; CDR3: CASSQDRGTGFISFFGYTF
J: TRBJ2-2; V: TRBV29-1; size: .; D: .; DNA: TGCAGCGTTAGCGGGCCGATGAACACCGGGGAGCTGTTTTTT; CDR3: CSVSGPMNTGELFF
J: TRBJ2-1; V: TRBV7-3; size: .; D: TRBD2; DNA: TGTGCCAGCAGCTTCAGCGGGACCCCCTACAATGAGCAGTTCTTC; CDR3: CASSFSGTPYNEQFF